This T cell receptor beta chain was sequenced in a study of control samples from healthy donors and cancer patients. The germline V and J ends were trimmed by 5 bases and 7 bases, with 8 bases remaining between them. The CDR3 length is 11 residues. Germline V gene data show CDR1 as MNHEY and CDR2 as SVGEGT. Some clones are missing from TCRdb's copy, which holds only in-frame ones; the method was immunoSEQ multiplex PCR. Of around 100,000 clones in the sample, 80% to 95% were seen once. Sequenced sample: blood. This rearrangement joins TRBV6-2 or TRBV6-3 to TRBJ2-5; D gene unclear. This receptor was identified in a human donor in good health. The donor label of this sample is uncertain. The CDR3 bases are TGTGCCAGCAGTACCTTTGGGACCCAGTACTTC. This encodes CASSTFGTQYF.